Here is one T cell receptor (beta chain) with its context. Its antigen remains unidentified. Stated treatment: roughly 20 received Ad26.COV2.S at low or high dose, single or two shots; roughly five received placebo; per-sample allocation not given. The study sampled participants on day 63 after the first vaccine or placebo injection. The CDR3 sequence is 15 residues long. CDR1 and CDR2 from the germline V gene are SEHNR and FQNEAQ (reference sequence). J was trimmed by 6 bases and V by 5 bases; bases with no gene match: 11. This specimen comes from a study of Ad26.COV2.S vaccination and SARS-CoV-2 variants. Study-level information: Ad26.COV2.S, an intramuscular injection, was given once or twice 56 days apart.

Method: immunoSEQ multiplex PCR; TCRdb's copy keeps in-frame clones and lacks some. The sample shows about 320,000 clones, 86% of them seen only once. Whole-study findings and limits: Those who received the vaccine showed greater spike-specific TCR breadth than those given placebo.

The material sequenced was peripheral blood, taken in a trial of Ad26.COV2.S vaccine versus placebo. This sequence was found in a person aged 18-65 years who received the Ad26.COV2.S COVID-19 vaccine or a placebo. The rearrangement uses TRBV7-9 and TRBJ2-7, with 9 bases lining up with TRBD2. The DNA of the CDR3 is TGTGCCAGCAGCGCCACCGGGACTAGCATCTCCGAGCAGTACTTC. It specifies CASSATGTSISEQYF.